Listed here are 24 T cell receptor beta chains from one sample, sequenced in a study of OX40 agonist ivuxolimab in advanced cancers. Profiling relied on immunoSEQ multiplex PCR, and the TCRdb table lists in-frame clones only, not all of them. The table records approximately 70,000 clones, about 88% of them present only once. Source: CD4+ or CD8+ T cells sorted from blood, taken in a trial of the OX40 agonist ivuxolimab. All receptors come from an adult with an advanced solid tumor such as melanoma, head and neck, liver or kidney cancer.

The chain joins TRBV5-1 to TRBJ2-1; 7 nucleotides align to TRBD1. The V and J ends lost 0 bases and 9 bases, in that order; junction bases with no gene match: 21. The germline CDR1 and CDR2 sequences are SGHRS and YFSETQ. There are 19 residues in the CDR3. This CDR3 reads CASSLVGPYGQVEGSEQFF. The CDR3 DNA follows: TGCGCCAGCAGCTTGGTGGGGCCCTACGGACAGGTTGAGGGGAGTGAGCAGTTCTTC.

V is TRBV11-2 and J is TRBJ2-7; D unresolved. Trimming took 2 bases from V and 5 from J, leaving 13 bases between them. Germline V gene data show CDR1 as SGHAT and CDR2 as FQNNGV. The CDR3 is made up of 14 amino acids. CDR3 DNA sequence: TGTGCCAGCAGCTTATACAGCACCCAAAACGAGCAGTACTTC. This codes for CASSLYSTQNEQYF. The entire variable domain, with the rest obtained from reference TRBV11-2 and TRBJ2-7, is as follows: EAGVAQSPRYKIIEKRQSVAFWCNPISGHATLYWYQQILGQGPKLLIQFQNNGVVDDSQLPKDRFSAERLKGVDSTLKIQPAKLEDSAVYLCASSLYSTQNEQYFGPGTRLTVT.

This clone was observed a handful of times. The gene calls are TRBV7-6 and TRBJ2-5, with D tentatively TRBD1 (8 bases). V lost 4 bases and J 5 bases, leaving 20 bases between the germline ends. The CDR3 has 16 residues. Germline lookup yields CDR1 SGHVS and CDR2 FNYEAQ. The CDR3 region has the DNA TGTGCCAGCAGCTACCTCCGAGGACAGGGAGGGGAGACCCAGTACTTC. It encodes CASSYLRGQGGETQYF. The full variable domain, with the rest looked up from reference TRBV7-6 and TRBJ2-5, is GAGVSQSPRYKVTKRGQDVALRCDPISGHVSLYWYRQALGQGPEFLTYFNYEAQQDKSGLPNDRFSAERPEGSISTLTIQRTEQRDSAMYRCASSYLRGQGGETQYFGPGTRLLVL.

The chain is built from TRBV27 and TRBJ2-5; 9 nucleotides align to TRBD1. This CDR3 region has 20 residues. Germline CDR1 and CDR2: MNHEY and SMNVEV (reference sequence). V gave up 7 bases and J gave up 5 bases; unmatched junction bases: 26. The CDR3 DNA reads as TGTGCCAGCACCTTAATCCGGGACAGGGACCCTGGACCCCTCCACGAGACCCAGTACTTC. Protein sequence: CASTLIRDRDPGPLHETQYF.

This rearrangement joins TRBV5-6 to TRBJ2-1, with TRBD1 matching 7 bases. Germline CDR1 is SGHDT and CDR2 is YYEEEE. This CDR3 region has 16 residues. Losses at the gene ends were 0 bases for V and 3 bases for J; bases not matched to a gene: 6. The CDR3, as DNA: TGTGCCAGCAGCTTGGTAGGGCAGGGGGACTACAATGAGCAGTTCTTC. As protein: CASSLVGQGDYNEQFF.

The rearrangement joins TRBV21-1 to TRBJ2-1; the D call in the table, TRBD2, was not verified against the DNA. TRBV21-1 is classified as a pseudogene. CDR3 length: 18 amino acids. DNA for the CDR3: TGTGCCAGCAGCAAACGAGCTGCTAGCGGGACGATTTACGGTGAGCAGTTCTTC. Its protein is CASSKRAASGTIYGEQFF.

CDR3 sequence: CASSVSTGNSGNTIYF. Here the CDR3 DNA reads TGTGCCAGCAGCGTCTCGACAGGGAACTCTGGAAACACCATATATTTT. This sequence joins TRBV7-2 and TRBJ1-3; 7 nucleotides agree with TRBD1. Germline V gives CDR1 SGHTA, CDR2 FQGNSA. With V trimmed by 5 bases and J by 0 bases, 7 bases remained unmatched. This CDR3 is built from 16 residues. The full variable domain, completed using reference TRBV7-2 and TRBJ1-3, is GAGVSQSPSNKVTEKGKDVELRCDPISGHTALYWYRQSLGQGLEFLIYFQGNSAPDKSGLPSDRFSAERTGGSVSTLTIQRTQQEDSAVYLCASSVSTGNSGNTIYFGEGSWLTVV.

The chain uses TRBV11-2 and TRBJ2-7, with 7 positions matching TRBD1. The CDR3 totals 13 residues. CDR1 and CDR2 (germline): SGHAT, FQNNGV. V dropped 5 bases and J dropped 6; count of bases not matched to a gene: 7. The CDR3 is CASSPRQGIEQYF. CDR3 DNA sequence: TGTGCCAGCAGCCCGAGACAGGGTATCGAGCAGTACTTC.

This rearrangement joins TRBV5-1 to TRBJ2-6, with D unresolved. The germline V gene has CDR1 SGHRS and CDR2 YFSETQ. This CDR3 has 14 residues. V lost 4 bases and J lost 2, with 7 bases in between. Here the CDR3 reads CASSQYTGANVLTF. The DNA for the CDR3 is TGCGCCAGCAGCCAGTACACTGGGGCCAACGTCCTGACTTTC.

The chain joins TRBV19 to TRBJ1-1; D unclear. Trimming shortened V by 7 bases and J by 4 bases, and 16 bases separated the two germline ends. The germline V gene encodes CDR1 LNHDA and CDR2 SQIVND (reference sequence). There are 14 residues in the CDR3. The CDR3 region is CASMGTWVRTEAFF. DNA for the CDR3: TGTGCCAGTATGGGTACTTGGGTTCGCACTGAAGCTTTCTTT.

The J gene is TRBJ1-3, the V gene TRBV5-1; 7 bases agree with TRBD1. The CDR3 covers 14 residues. The V segment lost 4 bases and the J segment 3 bases; nucleotides outside the gene matches: 4. Germline V gene sequence: CDR1 SGHRS, CDR2 YFSETQ. The CDR3 is CASSQGGFGNTIYF. The CDR3 coding sequence is TGCGCCAGCAGCCAGGGGGGTTTTGGAAACACCATATATTTT. Full variable domain (remainder filled in from reference TRBV5-1 and TRBJ1-3): KAGVTQTPRYLIKTRGQQVTLSCSPISGHRSVSWYQQTPGQGLQFLFEYFSETQRNKGNFPGRFSGRQFSNSRSEMNVSTLELGDSALYLCASSQGGFGNTIYFGEGSWLTVV.

The J gene is TRBJ2-3, the V gene TRBV7-9, with 9 bases aligning to TRBD2. There are 16 residues in the CDR3. V shed 0 bases, J shed 4 bases, and the junction held 5 bases outside the gene matches. Germline lookup yields CDR1 SEHNR and CDR2 FQNEAQ (reference sequence). CDR3 DNA: TGTGCCAGCAGCTTAGCGATAGCGGGAGTTGCAGATACGCAGTATTTT. Its translation: CASSLAIAGVADTQYF.

The chain carries TRBV28 and TRBJ2-7; D might be TRBD2 (6 bases). Between the trimmed V and J ends, which lost 5 bases and 6 bases, there was a span of 20 bases. This CDR3 has 15 residues. Germline CDR1 is MDHEN and CDR2 is SYDVKM. The DNA of the CDR3 is TGTGCCAGCAGTCCTTTGCGGGGAATAGGTCTCGAGCAGTACTTC. Translating gives CASSPLRGIGLEQYF.

This rearrangement joins TRBV14 to TRBJ2-1; D perhaps matches TRBD1 (6 bases). Trimming shortened V by 0 bases and J by 7 bases, and 13 bases separated the two germline ends. The CDR3 has 15 residues. Germline assignment: CDR1 SGHDN and CDR2 FVKESK. CDR3 DNA sequence: TGTGCCAGCAGCCAAGAGGCAGGGGTGTGGAATGAGCAGTTCTTC. It specifies CASSQEAGVWNEQFF. The full variable domain, in which reference TRBV14 and TRBJ2-1 provide the parts outside the CDR3, is EAGVTQFPSHSVIEKGQTVTLRCDPISGHDNLYWYRRVMGKEIKFLLHFVKESKQDESGMPNNRFLAERTGGTYSTLKVQPAELEDSGVYFCASSQEAGVWNEQFFGPGTRLTVL.

The chain employs TRBV5-1 and TRBJ2-4; the match to TRBD2 covers 10 bases. CDR1 and CDR2 (germline): SGHRS, YFSETQ. The CDR3 has 16 residues. Germline trimming cut 0 bases from V and 3 bases from J; bases unmatched to any gene: 3. CDR3 residues: CASSLEAGGVKNIQYF. The CDR3 DNA follows: TGCGCCAGCAGCTTGGAAGCGGGAGGGGTCAAAAACATTCAGTACTTC.

The chain joins TRBV5-1 to TRBJ2-3; 8 bases agree with TRBD2. With 0 bases clipped from V and 1 base from J, the junction kept 10 bases outside the gene matches. The CDR3 loop spans 18 amino acids. Per the germline V gene, CDR1 is SGHRS and CDR2 is YFSETQ. The DNA of the CDR3 is TGCGCCAGCAGCTTGGAACCTGGGAGCGGGAGAGGCACAGATACGCAGTATTTT. This sequence encodes CASSLEPGSGRGTDTQYF. Variable domain in full (rest from reference TRBV5-1 and TRBJ2-3): KAGVTQTPRYLIKTRGQQVTLSCSPISGHRSVSWYQQTPGQGLQFLFEYFSETQRNKGNFPGRFSGRQFSNSRSEMNVSTLELGDSALYLCASSLEPGSGRGTDTQYFGPGTRLTVL.

CDR3 residues: CASSPSQDREYF. CDR3 DNA sequence: TGTGCCAGCTCACCGTCCCAGGACCGGGAGTATTTT. This chain uses TRBV18 with TRBJ2-3; D remains unclear. Germline V lookup: CDR1 KGHSH, CDR2 LQKENI. Trimming cost V 3 bases and J 13 bases, with 14 bases left between them. CDR3 length equals 12 residues. The whole variable domain, remainder taken from reference TRBV18 and TRBJ2-3, is NAGVMQNPRHLVRRRGQEARLRCSPMKGHSHVYWYRQLPEEGLKFMVYLQKENIIDESGMPKERFSAEFPKEGPSILRIQQVVRGDSAAYFCASSPSQDREYFGPGTRLTVL.

The chain joins TRBV6-5 to TRBJ1-3; D unclear. Per the germline V gene, CDR1 is MNHEY and CDR2 is SVGAGI. This CDR3 contains 10 residues. V was pared by 8 bases and J by 6 bases, with 5 bases between. The CDR3 bases are TGTGCCAGCGGCCCAAACACCATATATTTT. It yields the protein CASGPNTIYF.

The chain carries TRBV18 and TRBJ2-1; 11 bases are a match to TRBD2. This CDR3 is 15 amino acids long. The junction had 7 bases not matched to a gene; V was cut back by 3 bases and J by 9 bases. Per germline, CDR1 KGHSH and CDR2 LQKENI. The DNA for the CDR3 is TGTGCCAGCTCACCTGTAGCGGGAGGGGGTAGTGAGCAGTTCTTC. This gives the protein CASSPVAGGGSEQFF.

This chain links TRBV19 with TRBJ1-2; D is unclear. This CDR3 contains 13 residues. Germline V CDR1 and CDR2: LNHDA, SQIVND (reference sequence). The V gene lost 5 bases and the J gene lost 0 bases, with 7 bases spanning the gap. The CDR3 sequence: CASSLRPNYGYTF. The CDR3 nucleotides read TGTGCCAGTAGTCTGCGTCCTAACTATGGCTACACCTTC.

The CDR3 loop is CASSLTQDTEAFF. The DNA for the CDR3 is TGTGCCAGCAGTTTAACCCAAGACACTGAAGCTTTCTTT. This rearrangement joins TRBV27 to TRBJ1-1; D gene ambiguous. Trimming left V 2 bases short and J 3 bases short, with 7 bases between. The CDR3 is made up of 13 amino acids. Germline CDR1 reads MNHEY; CDR2 reads SMNVEV (reference sequence).

This clone was counted once. V gene TRBV5-4 combines with J gene TRBJ1-2; D possibly corresponds to TRBD1 (6 bases). The germline V and J ends were trimmed by 4 bases and 4 bases, with 14 bases remaining between them. This CDR3 has 14 residues. Germline assignment: CDR1 SGHNT and CDR2 YYREEE (reference sequence). The chain's CDR3 is CASSLDRFGYGYTF. CDR3 DNA: TGTGCCAGCAGCCTAGACAGGTTTGGCTATGGCTACACCTTC.

The genes are TRBV19 and TRBJ1-1, with D possibly being TRBD1 (6 bases). The CDR3 is 16 amino acids. Germline CDR1 reads LNHDA; CDR2 reads SQIVND (reference sequence). Trimming stripped 5 bases from V and 1 base from J, with 17 bases between. This CDR3 is CASSALGGPWNTEAFF. The DNA of the CDR3 is TGTGCCAGTAGTGCCCTCGGGGGGCCCTGGAACACTGAAGCTTTCTTT.

The chain combines TRBV5-4 with TRBJ2-3; weak D call: TRBD2 (5 bases). Trimming took 0 bases from V and 6 from J, leaving 14 bases between them. This CDR3 has 15 residues. CDR1 SGHNT and CDR2 YYREEE come from the germline V gene (reference sequence). CDR3 nucleotides: TGTGCCAGCAGCTTGGACCTGTGGAGGTTGGATACGCAGTATTTT. Its translation is CASSLDLWRLDTQYF.